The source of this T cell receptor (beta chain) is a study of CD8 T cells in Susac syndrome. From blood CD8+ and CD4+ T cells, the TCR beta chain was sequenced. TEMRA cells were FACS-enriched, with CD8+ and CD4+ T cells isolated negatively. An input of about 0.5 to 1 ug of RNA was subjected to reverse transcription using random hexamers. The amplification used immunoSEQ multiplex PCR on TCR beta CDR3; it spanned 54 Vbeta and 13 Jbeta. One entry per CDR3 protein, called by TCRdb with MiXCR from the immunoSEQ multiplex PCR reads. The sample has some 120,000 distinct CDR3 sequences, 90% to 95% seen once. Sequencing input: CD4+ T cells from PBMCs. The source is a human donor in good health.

CDR3: CASSEQRVEYNEQFF. The CDR3 region has the DNA TGTGCCAGCAGTGAACAGCGGGTAGAGTACAATGAGCAGTTCTTC. This sequence joins TRBV28 and TRBJ2-1; D perhaps matches TRBD2 (6 bases). Trimming took 5 bases from V and 4 from J, leaving 15 bases between them. Germline V gives CDR1 MDHEN, CDR2 SYDVKM. This CDR3 comprises 15 residues.